A selection of T cell receptor beta chains follows, all from one sample in a study of T cell responses to AZD1222 COVID-19 vaccine. The table came from immunoSEQ multiplex PCR; TCRdb's copy has only in-frame clones and leaves some out. The data hold under 130,000 clones, with less than 95% observed a single time. The source was peripheral blood, collected on day 0 of AZD1222 vaccination. The source of these receptors is an adult in good health. The CDR3 runs from the conserved cysteine through the conserved F or W. Each record gives: J gene, D gene, V gene, clone size, CDR3 protein, CDR3 DNA. The D gene is left open where the match is weak. Only part of the rows carry a size: once, few, many, or a class if the clone is expanded.

TRBJ1-2 NA TRBV6-1 NA CASSEVLFDYGYTF TGTGCCAGCAGTGAAGTTCTATTTGACTATGGCTACACCTTC
TRBJ2-7 NA TRBV7-9 NA CASSPEGGGYEQYF TGTGCCAGCAGCCCCGAGGGAGGCGGCTACGAGCAGTACTTC
TRBJ2-3 NA TRBV24-1 NA CATSEGSLDTQYF TGTGCCACCAGTGAGGGGAGTCTAGATACGCAGTATTTT
TRBJ2-7 NA TRBV4-3 NA CASSQDHDSRTTYEQYF TGCGCCAGCAGCCAAGATCACGACAGCCGAACCACCTACGAGCAGTACTTC
TRBJ1-5 NA TRBV4-1 NA CASSQTGSGQPQHF TGCGCCAGCAGCCAAACAGGTTCAGGACAGCCCCAGCATTTT
TRBJ1-1 NA TRBV19 NA CASSISVNTEAFF TGTGCCAGTAGTATCTCCGTGAACACTGAAGCTTTCTTT
TRBJ2-1 NA TRBV21-1 NA CASSASGGANNEQFF TGTGCCAGCAGTGCTAGCGGGGGGGCTAACAATGAGCAGTTCTTC
TRBJ1-2 NA TRBV15 NA CATTGGRRSYGYTF TGTGCCACCACTGGTGGCCGGCGGAGCTATGGCTACACCTTC
TRBJ2-5 NA TRBV20-1 NA CSASSEVYQETQYF TGCAGTGCTAGTAGTGAGGTTTACCAAGAGACCCAGTACTTC
TRBJ1-5 TRBD1 TRBV2 NA CASSEMTGGGQPQHF TGTGCCAGCAGTGAAATGACAGGGGGCGGTCAGCCCCAGCATTTT
TRBJ1-2 NA TRBV5-1 NA CASSLWAGRTSGGGTF TGCGCCAGCAGCTTGTGGGCAGGCCGAACGTCGGGCGGGGGCACCTTC
TRBJ2-7 TRBD2 TRBV28 NA CASSLRGLTYEQYF TGTGCCAGCAGTTTGAGGGGACTAACCTACGAGCAGTACTTC
TRBJ2-3 NA TRBV4-1 NA CASSHLYGDTQYF TGCGCCAGCAGCCACTTATATGGAGATACGCAGTATTTT
TRBJ1-3 TRBD1 TRBV7-8 NA CASSDTGDGNTIYF TGTGCCAGCAGCGACACAGGGGACGGAAACACCATATATTTT
TRBJ1-1 NA TRBV4-1 NA CASSPSGAPGGDTEAFF TGCGCCAGCAGCCCTAGCGGGGCTCCGGGAGGGGACACTGAAGCTTTCTTT
TRBJ1-2 TRBD1 TRBV27 NA CASRLTFYSTGGGGYTF TGTGCCAGCAGGCTTACGTTTTATTCTACAGGGGGCGGGGGCTACACCTTC
TRBJ2-7 TRBD1 TRBV11-2 NA CASSWGQGTYEQYF TGTGCCAGCAGCTGGGGACAGGGAACGTACGAGCAGTACTTC
TRBJ1-1 NA TRBV6-2/TRBV6-3 NA CASSLAPYLNTEAFF TGTGCCAGCAGTCTCGCCCCTTATCTGAACACTGAAGCTTTCTTT
TRBJ2-7 NA TRBV28 NA CASSETDRFSYEQYF TGTGCCAGCAGCGAAACAGACAGATTCTCCTACGAGCAGTACTTC
TRBJ1-3 NA TRBV18 NA CASSPWDQSSGNTIYF TGTGCCAGCTCACCATGGGATCAAAGCTCTGGAAACACCATATATTTT
TRBJ2-2 NA TRBV10-3 NA CAISESSRATGELFF TGTGCCATCAGTGAGTCGAGCAGGGCCACCGGGGAGCTGTTTTTT
TRBJ2-5 NA TRBV7-9 NA CASSFAWKTQYF TGTGCCAGCAGCTTCGCCTGGAAGACCCAGTACTTC
TRBJ1-4 NA TRBV18 NA CASSPRSVLNEKLFF TGTGCCAGCTCACCCCGGTCAGTGTTAAATGAAAAACTGTTTTTT
TRBJ2-5 TRBD2 TRBV6-1 NA CASSGTSGNSGYF TGTGCCAGCTCCGGGACTAGCGGGAACTCTGGGTACTTC
TRBJ1-2 TRBD1 TRBV27 NA CASSSGQGGAGFPGYTF TGTGCCAGCAGTTCCGGACAGGGGGGCGCTGGGTTCCCAGGCTACACCTTC
TRBJ2-5 NA TRBV7-2 NA CASSTRQDFVETQYF TGTGCCAGCAGCACCCGACAGGACTTTGTAGAGACCCAGTACTTC
TRBJ2-5 NA TRBV20-1 NA CSASAGQETQYF TGCAGTGCTAGTGCGGGGCAAGAGACCCAGTACTTC
TRBJ1-1 NA TRBV7-3 NA CASAGGGNTEAFF TGTGCCAGCGCCGGGGGCGGGAACACTGAAGCTTTCTTT
TRBJ2-2 TRBD2 TRBV30 NA CAWSVTSEVTGELFF TGTGCCTGGAGTGTTACTAGCGAAGTGACCGGGGAGCTGTTTTTT
TRBJ1-4 NA TRBV19 NA CASSPSGTREKLFF TGTGCCAGTAGTCCATCCGGGACGAGGGAAAAACTGTTTTTT
TRBJ1-1 NA TRBV7-9 NA CASSLIQGASTEAFF TGTGCCAGCAGCTTAATACAGGGAGCCAGCACTGAAGCTTTCTTT
TRBJ2-1 TRBD2 TRBV6-4 NA CATSRNAGDNNEQFF TGTGCCACCTCAAGGAACGCGGGGGATAACAATGAGCAGTTCTTC
TRBJ1-4 NA TRBV7-2 NA CASSLFNPPELFF TGTGCCAGCAGCTTATTCAATCCGCCGGAACTGTTTTTT
TRBJ1-3 NA TRBV5-1 NA CASSLREQTSGNTIYF TGCGCCAGCAGCTTGAGGGAACAGACCTCTGGAAACACCATATATTTT
TRBJ1-4 NA TRBV20-1 NA CSASRYREKLFF TGCAGTGCTAGTCGTTATCGTGAAAAACTGTTTTTT
TRBJ2-5 NA TRBV18 NA CASSPGRAQETQYF TGTGCCAGCTCACCGGGCAGGGCCCAAGAGACCCAGTACTTC
TRBJ1-1 TRBD1 TRBV5-4 NA CASSRTGVDEAFF TGTGCCAGCAGCCGGACAGGGGTCGATGAAGCTTTCTTT
TRBJ1-2 NA TRBV10-3 once CAISGGEAYGYTF TGTGCCATCAGTGGGGGGGAAGCCTATGGCTACACCTTC
TRBJ1-5 TRBD1 TRBV7-3 once CASSQTGDGNQPQHF TGTGCCAGCAGCCAGACAGGGGACGGGAATCAGCCCCAGCATTTT
TRBJ1-4 TRBD1 TRBV7-2 NA CASSPRTGTNEKLFF TGTGCCAGCAGCCCAAGGACAGGGACTAATGAAAAACTGTTTTTT
TRBJ2-1 TRBD2 TRBV4-1 NA CASSQGTSDYNEQFF TGCGCCAGCAGCCAAGGGACTAGCGACTACAATGAGCAGTTCTTC
TRBJ1-2 NA TRBV5-4 NA CASSRGRDGHGYTF TGTGCCAGCAGCCGAGGCCGGGACGGGCATGGCTACACCTTC
TRBJ2-1 NA TRBV30 NA CAWSSGGTSSYNEQFF TGTGCCTGGAGTTCTGGGGGGACAAGCTCCTACAATGAGCAGTTCTTC
TRBJ2-7 TRBD1 TRBV4-1 NA CASSHSRTGGYEQYF TGCGCCAGCAGCCATTCGCGGACAGGGGGCTACGAGCAGTACTTC
TRBJ1-2 NA TRBV18 NA CASSPRTEAGGYGYTF TGTGCCAGCTCACCCCGGACGGAAGCTGGCGGCTATGGCTACACCTTC
TRBJ1-1 NA TRBV5-1 NA CASSLASNTEAFF TGCGCCAGCAGCTTAGCCTCGAACACTGAAGCTTTCTTT
TRBJ1-1 NA TRBV13 NA CASSWSPGQTNTEAFF TGTGCCAGCAGCTGGTCCCCTGGGCAGACGAACACTGAAGCTTTCTTT
TRBJ2-1 TRBD1 TRBV18 NA CASSPGQARDEQFF TGTGCCAGCTCACCGGGACAGGCCCGGGATGAGCAGTTCTTC
TRBJ2-7 TRBD2 TRBV5-3 NA CARSPGDSGDPGSYEQYF TGTGCCAGAAGCCCCGGCGATAGCGGGGATCCCGGCTCCTACGAGCAGTACTTC
TRBJ2-3 NA TRBV5-1 NA CASSSGFGGTTDTQYF TGCGCCAGCAGCTCGGGTTTTGGGGGGACCACAGATACGCAGTATTTT
TRBJ2-7 TRBD1 TRBV18 NA CASSPWTGGIYEQYF TGTGCCAGCTCACCTTGGACAGGGGGTATCTACGAGCAGTACTTC
TRBJ2-1 NA TRBV19 NA CASSFGGARDNEQFF TGTGCCAGTAGTTTTGGGGGCGCCCGGGACAATGAGCAGTTCTTC